One TCR beta chain is described in this entry. Its specificity is unknown. This CDR3 is built from 14 residues. Trimming took 6 bases from V and 5 from J; bases not matched to a gene: 8. Germline V gene sequence: CDR1 SNHLY, CDR2 FYNNEI. This sample stems from a study of CD8+ T cells in alopecia areata. Study outcomes and limitations: Researchers report lesional scalp, most notably alopecia totalis/universalis, outstripped normal scalp in clonality.

The sequencing template was cDNA reverse transcribed from extracted RNA. Data came from immunoSEQ multiplex PCR; TCRdb stores just in-frame clones and leaves some out. The table has around 100,000 clones, 41% seen once. Sequenced input: CD4+ T cells sorted from blood. The gene calls are TRBV2 and TRBJ1-2, with 8 bases that match TRBD1. The receptor was derived from a human donor with alopecia areata. The CDR3 loop reads CASRGTGLRYGYTF. The CDR3 DNA reads TGTGCCAGCAGGGGGACAGGTCTGCGGTATGGCTACACCTTC. The full variable domain, its missing parts supplied by reference TRBV2 and TRBJ1-2, is EPEVTQTPSHQVTQMGQEVILRCVPISNHLYFYWYRQILGQKVEFLVSFYNNEISEKSEIFDDQFSVERPDGSNFTLKIRSTKLEDSAMYFCASRGTGLRYGYTFGSGTRLTVV.